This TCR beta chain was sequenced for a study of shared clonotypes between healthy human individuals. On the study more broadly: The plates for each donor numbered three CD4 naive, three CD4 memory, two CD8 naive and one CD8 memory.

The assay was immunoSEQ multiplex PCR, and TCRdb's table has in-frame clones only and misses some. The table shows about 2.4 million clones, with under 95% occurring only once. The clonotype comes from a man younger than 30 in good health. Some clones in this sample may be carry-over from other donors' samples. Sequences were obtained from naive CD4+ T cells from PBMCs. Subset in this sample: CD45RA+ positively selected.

DNA of the CDR3: TGCGCCAGCAGCCAAGCGGGTCCAGCCGTAGCAGATACGCAGTATTTT. This sequence encodes CASSQAGPAVADTQYF. V and J are TRBV4-3 and TRBJ2-3; no clear D gene. This CDR3 contains 16 residues. Deletions cut 1 base from V and 4 bases from J, with 15 bases between. CDR1 is LGHNA, CDR2 YSLEER, per germline.